The present T cell receptor (beta chain) was sequenced within a study of cytotoxic CD8 clonotypes in ibrutinib-treated CLL. Across the study: Of a cohort that held roughly eleven relapsed/refractory and fewer than 16 treatment-naive patients, 17 to 18 were IGHV unmutated. Recorded responses included about 25 partial and 2 complete; following median roughly 68 months, roughly 15 stayed remitted and around 12 progressed. Once patients had received a median 12 months of treatment, range 6 to 36, response samples were obtained.

Method: immunoSEQ multiplex PCR; TCRdb's copy keeps in-frame clones and lacks some. The sample yields about 160,000 clones, approximately 90% seen once. Cryopreserved PBMCs were the source of approximately 2 micrograms of genomic DNA, which went to TCR beta libraries. J lost 2 bases, V lost 0 bases, and 5 bases had no gene match. The germline V gene encodes CDR1 SGHRS and CDR2 YFSETQ. The CDR3 runs 15 residues. This clonotype was sampled from a human donor with chronic lymphocytic leukemia. Sequenced material: PBMCs, taken at disease progression, from a patient treated with ibrutinib. This chain joins TRBV5-1 and TRBJ2-7; 7 bases align to TRBD1. CDR3 in DNA: TGCGCCAGCAGCTTGGTACAGGGGAACGCCTACGAGCAGTACTTC. It yields the protein CASSLVQGNAYEQYF. The full variable domain, its missing parts supplied by reference TRBV5-1 and TRBJ2-7, is KAGVTQTPRYLIKTRGQQVTLSCSPISGHRSVSWYQQTPGQGLQFLFEYFSETQRNKGNFPGRFSGRQFSNSRSEMNVSTLELGDSALYLCASSLVQGNAYEQYFGPGTRLTVT.